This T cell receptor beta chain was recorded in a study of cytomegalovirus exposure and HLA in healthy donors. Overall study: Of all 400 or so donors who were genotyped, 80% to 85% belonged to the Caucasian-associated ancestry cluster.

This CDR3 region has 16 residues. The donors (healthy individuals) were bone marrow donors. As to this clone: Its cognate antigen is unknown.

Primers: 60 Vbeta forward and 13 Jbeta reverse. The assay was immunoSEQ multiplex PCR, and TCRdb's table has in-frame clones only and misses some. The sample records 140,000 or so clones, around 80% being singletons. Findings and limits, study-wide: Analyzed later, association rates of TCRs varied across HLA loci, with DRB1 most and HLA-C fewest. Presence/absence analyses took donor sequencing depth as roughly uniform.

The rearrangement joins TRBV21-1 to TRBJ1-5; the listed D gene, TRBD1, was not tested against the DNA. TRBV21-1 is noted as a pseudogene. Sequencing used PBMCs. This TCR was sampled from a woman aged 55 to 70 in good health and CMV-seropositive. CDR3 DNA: TGTGCCAGCAGCAAATCCGTGTCAGATAGCAATCAGCCCCAGCATTTT. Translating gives CASSKSVSDSNQPQHF.